The entry below describes one T cell receptor beta chain. Its antigen is unidentified. It may be a read error: a sequence one base away is much more abundant. This sample stems from a study of breast tumors, draining lymph nodes, adjacent tissues. Points from the study as a whole: Data fit most tumor T cells coming from lymph node, expanding in tumor. Tumor T cell lymph node origin was a supported hypothesis, not proven. Tumor repertoires ranked between lymph nodes and nontumor tissue in diversity, with V and J gene preferences.

The CDR3 length is 15 residues. CDR1 is LNHDA and CDR2 is SQIVND in the germline V gene (reference sequence). TCRdb analysed the multiplex PCR reads with MiXCR anew, one entry per CDR3 protein. This sample has 150,000 to 200,000 distinct CDR3 sequences; 33% occur once, and the top ten carry roughly 4.5%. Breast cancer patients provided tissue from their axillary draining lymph nodes. V and J are TRBV19 and TRBJ2-7; either TRBD1 or TRBD2 may supply D (5 bases each). The receptor's source is a female donor with breast cancer. Some clones in this sample may be carry-over from other donors' samples. Sequencing was done on a sample of axillary lymph node tissue. The CDR3 nucleotides are TGTGCCAGTAGGGAAGTTGGGGGTTCCCCCTACGAGCAGCACTTC. As protein: CASREVGGSPYEQHF.